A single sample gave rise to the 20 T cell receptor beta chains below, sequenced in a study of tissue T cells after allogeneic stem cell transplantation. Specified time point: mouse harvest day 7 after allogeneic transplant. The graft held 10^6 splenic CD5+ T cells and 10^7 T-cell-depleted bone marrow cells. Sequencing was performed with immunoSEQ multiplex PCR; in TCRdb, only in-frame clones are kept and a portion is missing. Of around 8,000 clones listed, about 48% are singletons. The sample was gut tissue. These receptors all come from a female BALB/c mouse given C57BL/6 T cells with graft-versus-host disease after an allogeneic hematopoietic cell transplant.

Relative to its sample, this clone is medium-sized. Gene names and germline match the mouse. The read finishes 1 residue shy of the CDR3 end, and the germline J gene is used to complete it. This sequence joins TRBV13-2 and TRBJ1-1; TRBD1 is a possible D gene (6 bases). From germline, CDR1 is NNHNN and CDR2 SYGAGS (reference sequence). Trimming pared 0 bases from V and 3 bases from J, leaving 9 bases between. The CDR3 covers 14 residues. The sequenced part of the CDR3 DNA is TGTGCCAGCGGTGATGCTCACAGGGACACAGAAGTCTTC. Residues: CASGDAHRDTEVF. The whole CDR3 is CASGDAHRDTEVFF.

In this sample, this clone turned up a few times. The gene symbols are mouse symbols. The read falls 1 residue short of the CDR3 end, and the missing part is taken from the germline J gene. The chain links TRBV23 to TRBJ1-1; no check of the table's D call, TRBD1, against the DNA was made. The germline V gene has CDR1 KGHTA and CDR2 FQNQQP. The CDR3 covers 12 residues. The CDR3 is CSSSQRGTEVFF. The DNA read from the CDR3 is TGCTCCAGCAGTCAGAGGGGCACAGAAGTCTTC.

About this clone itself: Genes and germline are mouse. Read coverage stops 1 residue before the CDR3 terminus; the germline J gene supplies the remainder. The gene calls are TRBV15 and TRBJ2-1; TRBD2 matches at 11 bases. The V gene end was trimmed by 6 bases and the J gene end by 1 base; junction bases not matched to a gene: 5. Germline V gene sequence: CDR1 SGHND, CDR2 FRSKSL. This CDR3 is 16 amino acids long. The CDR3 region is CASRRTGGPNYAEQFF. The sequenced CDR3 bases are TGTGCCAGCAGACGGACTGGGGGGCCCAACTATGCTGAGCAGTTC.

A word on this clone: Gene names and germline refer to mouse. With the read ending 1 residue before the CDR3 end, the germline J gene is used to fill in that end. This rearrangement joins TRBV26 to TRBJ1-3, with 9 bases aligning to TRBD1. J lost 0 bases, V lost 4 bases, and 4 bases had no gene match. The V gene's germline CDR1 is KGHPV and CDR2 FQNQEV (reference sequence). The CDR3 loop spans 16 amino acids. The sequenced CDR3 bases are TGTGCCAGCAGTCCGACAGGGGGTTTTTCTGGAAATACGCTCTAT. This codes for CASSPTGGFSGNTLY. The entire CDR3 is CASSPTGGFSGNTLYF.

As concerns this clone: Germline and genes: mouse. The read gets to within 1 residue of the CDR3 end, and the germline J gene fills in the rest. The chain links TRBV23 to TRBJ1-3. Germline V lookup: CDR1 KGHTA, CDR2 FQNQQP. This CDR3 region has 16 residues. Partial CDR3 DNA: TGCTCCAGCAGTCAATCGGGGGGGGCGCGAGGAAATACGCTCTAT. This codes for CSSSQSGGARGNTLY. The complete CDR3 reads CSSSQSGGARGNTLYF.

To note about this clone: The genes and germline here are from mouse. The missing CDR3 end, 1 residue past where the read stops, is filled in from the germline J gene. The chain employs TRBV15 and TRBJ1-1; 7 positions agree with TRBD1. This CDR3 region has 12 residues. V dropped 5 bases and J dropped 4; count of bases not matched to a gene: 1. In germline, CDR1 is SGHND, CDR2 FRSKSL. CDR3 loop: CASSPGGTEVFF. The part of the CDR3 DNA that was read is TGTGCCAGCAGTCCAGGGGGCACAGAAGTCTTC.

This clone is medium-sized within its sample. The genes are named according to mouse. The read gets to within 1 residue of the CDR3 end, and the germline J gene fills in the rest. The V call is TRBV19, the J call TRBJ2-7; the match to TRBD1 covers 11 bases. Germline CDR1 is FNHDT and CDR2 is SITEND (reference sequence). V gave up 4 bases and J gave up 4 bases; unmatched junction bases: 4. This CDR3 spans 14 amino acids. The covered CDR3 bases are TGTGCCAGCAGTCCCGGGACAGGGGGATATGAACAGTAC. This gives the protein CASSPGTGGYEQY. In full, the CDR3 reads CASSPGTGGYEQYF.

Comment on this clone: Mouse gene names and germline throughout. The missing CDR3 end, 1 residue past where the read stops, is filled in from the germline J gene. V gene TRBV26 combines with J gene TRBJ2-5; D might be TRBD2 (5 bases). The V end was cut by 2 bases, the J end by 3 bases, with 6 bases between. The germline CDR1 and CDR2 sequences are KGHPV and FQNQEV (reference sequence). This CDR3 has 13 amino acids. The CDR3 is CASSLMGQDTQYF. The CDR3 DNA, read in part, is TGTGCCAGCAGTCTGATGGGGCAAGACACCCAGTAC.

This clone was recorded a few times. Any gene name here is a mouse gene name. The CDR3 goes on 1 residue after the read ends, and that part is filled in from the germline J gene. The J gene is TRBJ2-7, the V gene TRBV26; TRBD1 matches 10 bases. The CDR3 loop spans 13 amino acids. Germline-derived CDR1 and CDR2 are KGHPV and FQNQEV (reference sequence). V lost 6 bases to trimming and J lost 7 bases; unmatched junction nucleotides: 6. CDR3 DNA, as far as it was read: TGTGCCAGCAGCAGACAGGGGGCAGGGGAACAGTAC. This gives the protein CASSRQGAGEQY. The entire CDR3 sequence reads CASSRQGAGEQYF.

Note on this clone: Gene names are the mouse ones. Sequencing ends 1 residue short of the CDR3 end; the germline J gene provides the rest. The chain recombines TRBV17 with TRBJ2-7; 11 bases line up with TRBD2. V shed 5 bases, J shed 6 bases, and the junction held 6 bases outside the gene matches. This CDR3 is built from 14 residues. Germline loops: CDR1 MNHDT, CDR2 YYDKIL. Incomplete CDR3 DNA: TGTGCTAGCAGTCCTCCGGGACTGGGGGTTGAACAGTAC. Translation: CASSPPGLGVEQY. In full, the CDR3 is CASSPPGLGVEQYF. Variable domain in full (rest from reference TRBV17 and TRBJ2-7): DTTVKQNPRYKLARVGKPVNLICSQTMNHDTMYWYQKKPNQAPKLLLFYYDKILNREADTFEKFQSSRPNNSFCSLYIGSAGLEYSAMYLCASSPPGLGVEQYFGPGTRLTVL.

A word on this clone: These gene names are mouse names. The CDR3 sequence is CASSLFGANSDYTF. The CDR3 bases that were read are TGTGCCAGCAGTCTGTTCGGGGCAAACTCCGACTACACC. This chain uses TRBV24 with TRBJ1-2; D call uncertain. The read ends 1 residue before the CDR3 terminus; that terminus is restored from the germline J gene. Trimming stripped 1 base from V and 0 bases from J, with 6 bases between. CDR1 and CDR2 (germline): KGHTA, FRNEEI. The CDR3 extends over 14 amino acids.

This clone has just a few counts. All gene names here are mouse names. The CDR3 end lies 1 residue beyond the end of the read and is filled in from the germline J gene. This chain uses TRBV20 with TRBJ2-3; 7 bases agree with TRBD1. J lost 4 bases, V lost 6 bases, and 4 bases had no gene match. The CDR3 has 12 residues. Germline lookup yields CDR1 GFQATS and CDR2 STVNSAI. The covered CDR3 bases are TGTGGTGCCTCGACAGGGCCAGAAACGCTGTAT. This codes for CGASTGPETLY. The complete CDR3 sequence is CGASTGPETLYF.

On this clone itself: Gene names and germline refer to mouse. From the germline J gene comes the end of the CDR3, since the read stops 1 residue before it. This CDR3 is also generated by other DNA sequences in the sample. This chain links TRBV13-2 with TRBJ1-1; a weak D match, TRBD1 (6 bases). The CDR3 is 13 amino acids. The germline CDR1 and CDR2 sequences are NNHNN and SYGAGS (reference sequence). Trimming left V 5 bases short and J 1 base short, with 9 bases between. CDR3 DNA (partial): TGTGCCAGCGGGCCGGGACAAAACACAGAAGTCTTC. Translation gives CASGPGQNTEVF. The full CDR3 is CASGPGQNTEVFF.

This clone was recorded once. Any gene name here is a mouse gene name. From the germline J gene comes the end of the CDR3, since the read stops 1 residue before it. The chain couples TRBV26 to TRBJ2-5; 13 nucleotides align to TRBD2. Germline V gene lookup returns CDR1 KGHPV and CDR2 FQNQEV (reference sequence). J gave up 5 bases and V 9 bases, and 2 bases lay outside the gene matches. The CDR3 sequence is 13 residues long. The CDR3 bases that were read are TGTGCCAGTGGACTGGGGGGGCCAGACACCCAGTAC. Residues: CASGLGGPDTQY. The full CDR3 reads CASGLGGPDTQYF.

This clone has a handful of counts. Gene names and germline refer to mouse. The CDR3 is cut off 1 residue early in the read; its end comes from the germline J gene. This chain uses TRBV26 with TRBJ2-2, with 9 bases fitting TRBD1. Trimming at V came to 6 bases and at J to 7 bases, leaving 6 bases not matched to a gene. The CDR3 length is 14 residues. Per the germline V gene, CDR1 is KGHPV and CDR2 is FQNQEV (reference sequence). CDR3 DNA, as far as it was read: TGTGCCAGCAGCTTTGGACAGGGGAACGGGCAGCTCTAC. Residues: CASSFGQGNGQLY. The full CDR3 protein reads CASSFGQGNGQLYF.

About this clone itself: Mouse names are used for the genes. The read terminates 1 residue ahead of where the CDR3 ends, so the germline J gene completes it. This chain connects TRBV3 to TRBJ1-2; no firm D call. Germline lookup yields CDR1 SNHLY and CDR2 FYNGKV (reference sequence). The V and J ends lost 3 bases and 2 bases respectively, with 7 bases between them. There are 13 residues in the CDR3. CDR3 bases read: TGTGCCAGCAGCTTCCGGCAGAACTCCGACTACACC. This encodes CASSFRQNSDYT. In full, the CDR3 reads CASSFRQNSDYTF.

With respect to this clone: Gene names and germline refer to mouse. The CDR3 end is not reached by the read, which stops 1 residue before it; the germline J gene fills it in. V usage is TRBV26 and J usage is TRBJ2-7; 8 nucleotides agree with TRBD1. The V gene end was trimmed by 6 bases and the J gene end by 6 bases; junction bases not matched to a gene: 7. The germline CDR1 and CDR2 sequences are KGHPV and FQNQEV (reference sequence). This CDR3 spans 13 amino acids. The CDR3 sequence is CASSPRGRSEQYF. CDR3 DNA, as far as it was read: TGTGCCAGCAGCCCCAGGGGGCGGAGTGAACAGTAC.

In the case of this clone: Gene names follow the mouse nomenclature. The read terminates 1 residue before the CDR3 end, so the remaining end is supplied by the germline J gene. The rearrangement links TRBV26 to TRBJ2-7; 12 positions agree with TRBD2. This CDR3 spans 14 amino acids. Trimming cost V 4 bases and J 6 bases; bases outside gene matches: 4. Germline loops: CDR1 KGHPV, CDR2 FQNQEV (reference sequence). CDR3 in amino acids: CASSQDWGGVEQYF. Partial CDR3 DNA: TGTGCCAGCAGTCAAGACTGGGGGGGCGTTGAACAGTAC.

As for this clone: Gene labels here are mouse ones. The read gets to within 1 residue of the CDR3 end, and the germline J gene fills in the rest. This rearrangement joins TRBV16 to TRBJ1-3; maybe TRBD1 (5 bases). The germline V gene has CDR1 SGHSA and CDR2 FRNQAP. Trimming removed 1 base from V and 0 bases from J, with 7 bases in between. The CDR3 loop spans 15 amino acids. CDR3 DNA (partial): TGTGCAAGCAGCTTAGCGGGGGGTTCTGGAAATACGCTCTAT. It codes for CASSLAGGSGNTLY. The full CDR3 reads CASSLAGGSGNTLYF.

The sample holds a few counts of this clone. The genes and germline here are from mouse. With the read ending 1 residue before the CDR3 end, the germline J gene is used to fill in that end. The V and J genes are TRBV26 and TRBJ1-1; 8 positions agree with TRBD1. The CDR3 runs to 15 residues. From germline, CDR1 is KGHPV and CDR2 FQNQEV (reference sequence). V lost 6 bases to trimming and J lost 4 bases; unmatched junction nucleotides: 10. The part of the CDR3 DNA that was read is TGTGCCAGCAGGCCCTCTACAGGGACAGGCACAGAAGTCTTC. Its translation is CASRPSTGTGTEVF. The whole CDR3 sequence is CASRPSTGTGTEVFF.